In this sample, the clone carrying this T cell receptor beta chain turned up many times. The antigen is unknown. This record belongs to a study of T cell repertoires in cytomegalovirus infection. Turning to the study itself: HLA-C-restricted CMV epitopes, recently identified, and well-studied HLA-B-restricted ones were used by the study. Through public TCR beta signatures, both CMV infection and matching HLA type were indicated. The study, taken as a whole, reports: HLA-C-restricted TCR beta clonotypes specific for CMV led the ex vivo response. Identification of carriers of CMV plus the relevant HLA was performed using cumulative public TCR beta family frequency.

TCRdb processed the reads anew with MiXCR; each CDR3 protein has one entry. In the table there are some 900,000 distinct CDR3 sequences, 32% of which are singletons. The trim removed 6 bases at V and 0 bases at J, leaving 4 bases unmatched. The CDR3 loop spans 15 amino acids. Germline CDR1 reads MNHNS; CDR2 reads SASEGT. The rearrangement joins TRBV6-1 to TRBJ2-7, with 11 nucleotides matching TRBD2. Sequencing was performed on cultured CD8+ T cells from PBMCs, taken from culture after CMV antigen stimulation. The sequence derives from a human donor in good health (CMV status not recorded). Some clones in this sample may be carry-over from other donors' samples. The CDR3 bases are TGTGCCAGCAGCGCCGGGACTAGCGGCTCCTACGAGCAGTACTTC. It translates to CASSAGTSGSYEQYF.